These 27 T cell receptor beta chains were all obtained from the same sample, sequenced in a study of T cells after yellow fever vaccination. MiXCR was run by TCRdb on the 5' RACE reads, yielding one entry per CDR3 protein. The table includes some 390,000 distinct CDR3 sequences, around 20% detected once. The specimen was PBMCs, collected before the yellow fever booster vaccination. The receptor set was obtained from a man between 18 and 29 years old who received the YFV17D yellow fever vaccine.

The rearrangement uses TRBV20-1 and TRBJ2-5, with a possible D match to TRBD1 (5 bases). The CDR3 loop spans 16 amino acids. The V end was cut by 2 bases, the J end by 1 base, with 17 bases between. Germline CDR1 is DFQATT and CDR2 is SNEGSKA (reference sequence). The DNA of the CDR3 is TGCAGTGCTAGATGGTGGGATAGGGGTACCCAAGAGACCCAGTACTTC. The encoded protein is CSARWWDRGTQETQYF.

This clonotype was recorded a few times. The chain recombines TRBV18 with TRBJ2-2; 10 nucleotides align to TRBD1. CDR1 is KGHSH and CDR2 is LQKENI in the germline V gene. This CDR3 spans 15 amino acids. Trimming cost V 8 bases and J 0 bases; bases outside gene matches: 3. In DNA, the CDR3 is TGTGCCAGCGCCGACAGGGGGCCGAACACCGGGGAGCTGTTTTTT. It translates to CASADRGPNTGELFF.

The V gene is TRBV6-2 or TRBV6-3, the J gene TRBJ1-2; D remains ambiguous. The CDR3 is 12 amino acids. Germline CDR1 reads MNHEY; CDR2 reads SVGEGT. Trimming pared 8 bases from V and 3 bases from J, leaving 10 bases between. The CDR3 loop is CASRTHDYGYTF. In nucleotides, the CDR3 is TGTGCCAGCCGCACGCACGACTATGGCTACACCTTC.

The V gene is TRBV7-3, the J gene TRBJ1-1, with D unresolved. Germline V gene lookup returns CDR1 SGHTA and CDR2 FQGTGA. Trimming shortened V by 5 bases and J by 1 base, and 8 bases separated the two germline ends. This CDR3 is built from 13 residues. The DNA for the CDR3 is TGTGCCAGCAGCGCGGAACCGAACACTGAAGCTTTCTTT. Its translation: CASSAEPNTEAFF.

This clonotype has only one observation. The rearrangement links TRBV6-6 to TRBJ2-7; 7 bases agree with TRBD2. This CDR3 has 15 residues. CDR1 and CDR2 (germline): MNHNY, SVGAGI (reference sequence). Losses at the gene ends were 0 bases for V and 3 bases for J; bases not matched to a gene: 5. This CDR3 reads CASSYSWGGNYEQYF. CDR3 in DNA: TGTGCCAGCAGTTACTCGTGGGGGGGGAACTACGAGCAGTACTTC.

CDR3 bases: TGTGCCAGCAGCCCCAGTGGGCGCGGGGGGGCAGCTGAGCAGTTCTTC. It encodes CASSPSGRGGAAEQFF. The gene calls are TRBV7-9 and TRBJ2-1, with TRBD2 matching 9 bases. The CDR3 extends over 16 amino acids. The V gene's germline CDR1 is SEHNR and CDR2 FQNEAQ (reference sequence). Trimming took 5 bases from V and 9 from J; bases not matched to a gene: 14.

The chain combines TRBV4-3 with TRBJ2-7; D may be TRBD1 (7 bases). Trimming left V 3 bases short and J 5 bases short, with 17 bases between. This CDR3 has 15 amino acids. Germline V gene sequence: CDR1 LGHNA, CDR2 YSLEER. As DNA, the CDR3 is TGCGCCAGCAGCCAGGAGGAGGGGGCGAAGGACGAGCAGTACTTC. Residues: CASSQEEGAKDEQYF.

The chain couples TRBV18 to TRBJ2-6; 7 nucleotides align to TRBD1. This CDR3 is built from 13 residues. The germline gives CDR1 KGHSH, CDR2 LQKENI. Trimming removed 4 bases from V and 8 bases from J; junction bases left unmatched: 2. CDR3 sequence (DNA): TGTGCCAGCTCACGACAGGGTTCCAACGTCCTGACTTTC. Translated: CASSRQGSNVLTF.

J is TRBJ1-1 and V is TRBV20-1; TRBD1 aligns across 7 bases. Per germline, CDR1 DFQATT and CDR2 SNEGSKA (reference sequence). V shed 2 bases, J shed 5 bases, and the junction held 5 bases outside the gene matches. The CDR3 is 13 amino acids. The CDR3 region is CSARQLRGTEAFF. In nucleotides, the CDR3 is TGCAGTGCTAGACAGCTCAGGGGGACTGAAGCTTTCTTT.

The chain employs TRBV20-1 and TRBJ1-6; D unclear. The CDR3 extends over 13 amino acids. CDR1 and CDR2 from the germline V gene are DFQATT and SNEGSKA (reference sequence). Trimming stripped 5 bases from V and 10 bases from J, with 15 bases between. CDR3 region: CSAAEDRTSPLHF. In DNA, the CDR3 is TGCAGTGCTGCCGAGGACCGAACATCACCCCTCCACTTT.

This clonotype was picked up a small number of times. The CDR3 DNA reads TGCGCCAGCAGCCAAGATTTTCGGGGGGCGGTCGAGTATTTT. Translated, it gives CASSQDFRGAVEYF. J is TRBJ2-3 and V is TRBV4-3, with D maybe TRBD2 (7 bases). The V and J ends lost 0 bases and 13 bases respectively, with 17 bases between them. Germline CDR1 and CDR2: LGHNA and YSLEER. The CDR3 loop spans 14 amino acids.

The J gene is TRBJ2-1, the V gene TRBV20-1, with 10 nucleotides matching TRBD2. After removal of 0 bases from V and 7 bases from J, the junction contained 9 bases not matched to a gene. The CDR3 length is 16 residues. From germline, CDR1 is DFQATT and CDR2 SNEGSKA (reference sequence). CDR3 nucleotides: TGCAGTGCTAGAGATTCGAGGACTAGCGGTAAGAATGAGCAGTTCTTC. This translates into CSARDSRTSGKNEQFF.

This clonotype was recorded a few times. The chain recombines TRBV5-1 with TRBJ2-7; a weak D match, TRBD1 (6 bases). The CDR3 is 12 residues long. Trimming left V 4 bases short and J 5 bases short, with 10 bases between. The germline CDR1 and CDR2 sequences are SGHRS and YFSETQ. Written as DNA, the CDR3 is TGCGCCAGCAGCCAGGGACATGACGAGCAGTACTTC. The encoded protein is CASSQGHDEQYF.

This clonotype was seen more than once but under ten times. This chain connects TRBV4-2 to TRBJ2-2, with D unresolved. Trimming removed 2 bases at V and 7 bases at J, with 11 bases between. The CDR3 extends over 14 amino acids. The germline V gene has CDR1 LGHNA and CDR2 YNFKEQ. Here the CDR3 reads CASSQQLVIGELFF. CDR3 sequence (DNA): TGTGCCAGCAGCCAACAACTGGTGATCGGGGAGCTGTTTTTT.

This clonotype was counted a few times. CDR3 in amino acids: CASSLEFGQPQHF. The CDR3 coding sequence is TGTGCCAGCAGTTTAGAATTCGGCCAGCCCCAGCATTTT. The chain links TRBV12-3 or TRBV12-4 to TRBJ1-5; D gene uncertain. This CDR3 comprises 13 residues. V was clipped by 1 base and J by 7 bases, with 8 bases between them.

This clonotype has more than one count but fewer than ten. The gene calls are TRBV5-1 and TRBJ1-6, with no clear D. The germline V gene encodes CDR1 SGHRS and CDR2 YFSETQ. CDR3 size: 15 residues. V gave up 2 bases and J gave up 8 bases, with 14 bases separating them. CDR3: CASSFHQSGDSPLHF. In DNA form, the CDR3 reads TGCGCCAGCAGCTTTCATCAGTCTGGGGATTCACCCCTCCACTTT.

This clonotype has at least ten counts. This rearrangement joins TRBV6-2 or TRBV6-3 to TRBJ1-6; TRBD1 matches at 8 bases. With 7 bases clipped from V and 7 bases from J, the junction kept 3 bases outside the gene matches. CDR1 and CDR2 (germline): MNHEY, SVGEGT. This CDR3 has 13 residues. Written as DNA, the CDR3 is TGTGCCAGCACCCGACAGGGGAATTCACCCCTCCACTTT. Encoded protein: CASTRQGNSPLHF.

In this sample, this clonotype turned up a few times. J is TRBJ2-3 and V is TRBV29-1; 9 nucleotides agree with TRBD2. The CDR3 has 15 residues. CDR1 SQVTM and CDR2 ANQGSEA come from the germline V gene. The J segment lost 0 bases and the V segment lost 4 bases, leaving 5 bases of the junction unmatched. DNA for the CDR3: TGCAGCGTTGTAGCGGGGGCCACTAGCACAGATACGCAGTATTTT. Translating it yields CSVVAGATSTDTQYF.

This clonotype occurred a few times. The chain has TRBV5-1 and TRBJ1-3, with D hard to call. Germline loops: CDR1 SGHRS, CDR2 YFSETQ. This CDR3 is 15 amino acids long. The ends were cut back, 0 bases at V and 4 bases at J, with 11 bases in the middle. Written as DNA, the CDR3 is TGCGCCAGCAGCTTGGAACGAGGCCAGGGAAACACCATATATTTT. It is translated as CASSLERGQGNTIYF.

This clonotype was picked up a small number of times. The chain uses TRBV6-5 and TRBJ1-5, with 9 bases fitting TRBD1. CDR3 size: 16 residues. V lost 4 bases, J lost 1 base, and 5 bases stayed unmatched. Germline V gives CDR1 MNHEY, CDR2 SVGAGI. The CDR3 loop is CASSSRQGGSNQPQHF. In nucleotides, the CDR3 is TGTGCCAGCAGTTCTAGACAGGGGGGCAGCAATCAGCCCCAGCATTTT.

This clonotype was recorded only once. The chain couples TRBV18 to TRBJ1-6; no definite D call. This CDR3 is built from 15 residues. V was shortened by 3 bases and J by 7 bases, with 13 bases between the two germline ends. CDR1 is KGHSH and CDR2 is LQKENI in the germline V gene. The CDR3 nucleotides are TGTGCCAGCTCACCTCCGGAGACGGTAAATTCACCCCTCCACTTT. Translation: CASSPPETVNSPLHF.

This chain joins TRBV6-6 and TRBJ1-6; weak D call: TRBD1 (6 bases). The CDR3 has 15 amino acids. Germline CDR1 is MNHNY and CDR2 is SVGAGI (reference sequence). V was cut by 5 bases and J by 7 bases, with 15 bases left in between. The CDR3 DNA follows: TGTGCCAGCAGTCCAACCGACAGGAGGAATTCACCCCTCCACTTT. As protein: CASSPTDRRNSPLHF.

The V and J genes are TRBV6-2 or TRBV6-3 and TRBJ1-2; 12 bases map to TRBD1. J lost 7 bases, V lost 0 bases, and 6 bases had no gene match. The CDR3 runs to 16 residues. Per the germline V gene, CDR1 is MNHEY and CDR2 is SVGEGT. The CDR3 DNA is TGTGCCAGCAGTTACTCGCCCGGGACAGGGGGCTTTGGCTACACCTTC. Amino acids: CASSYSPGTGGFGYTF.

This clonotype was counted a few times. The V gene is TRBV10-3, the J gene TRBJ1-2; maybe TRBD1 (6 bases). V was trimmed by 4 bases and J by 6 bases, leaving 12 bases between them. Per the germline V gene, CDR1 is ENHRY and CDR2 is SYGVKD. This CDR3 has 13 amino acids. This CDR3 reads CAISGSGVHGYTF. DNA for the CDR3: TGTGCCATCAGTGGGTCAGGGGTTCATGGCTACACCTTC.

This clonotype has more than one count but fewer than ten. The gene calls are TRBV7-2 and TRBJ2-7, with 9 nucleotides matching TRBD2. Trimming removed 0 bases from V and 2 bases from J; junction bases left unmatched: 11. The CDR3 length is 18 residues. The germline gives CDR1 SGHTA, CDR2 FQGNSA. The DNA of the CDR3 is TGTGCCAGCAGCTTAGCGATCTACGCTAGCGGGGACGCCTACGAGCAGTACTTC. Encoded protein: CASSLAIYASGDAYEQYF. Drawing the rest from reference TRBV7-2 and TRBJ2-7, the complete variable domain is GAGVSQSPSNKVTEKGKDVELRCDPISGHTALYWYRQSLGQGLEFLIYFQGNSAPDKSGLPSDRFSAERTGGSVSTLTIQRTQQEDSAVYLCASSLAIYASGDAYEQYFGPGTRLTVT.

This clonotype was counted only a few times. The chain employs TRBV9 and TRBJ2-6, with D uncertain. V was shortened by 0 bases and J by 0 bases, with 4 bases between the two germline ends. Germline V lookup: CDR1 SGDLS, CDR2 YYNGEE. The CDR3 extends over 15 amino acids. The CDR3 sequence is CASSVGGSGANVLTF. The CDR3 DNA reads TGTGCCAGCAGCGTAGGCGGCTCTGGGGCCAACGTCCTGACTTTC.

This chain connects TRBV12-3 or TRBV12-4 to TRBJ1-3; D gene ambiguous. The CDR3 has 13 residues. The V end lost 7 bases, the J end lost 0 bases, and 7 bases lay between the germline ends. CDR3 residues: CASNQNSGNTIYF. The CDR3, as DNA: TGTGCCAGCAACCAGAACTCTGGAAACACCATATATTTT.